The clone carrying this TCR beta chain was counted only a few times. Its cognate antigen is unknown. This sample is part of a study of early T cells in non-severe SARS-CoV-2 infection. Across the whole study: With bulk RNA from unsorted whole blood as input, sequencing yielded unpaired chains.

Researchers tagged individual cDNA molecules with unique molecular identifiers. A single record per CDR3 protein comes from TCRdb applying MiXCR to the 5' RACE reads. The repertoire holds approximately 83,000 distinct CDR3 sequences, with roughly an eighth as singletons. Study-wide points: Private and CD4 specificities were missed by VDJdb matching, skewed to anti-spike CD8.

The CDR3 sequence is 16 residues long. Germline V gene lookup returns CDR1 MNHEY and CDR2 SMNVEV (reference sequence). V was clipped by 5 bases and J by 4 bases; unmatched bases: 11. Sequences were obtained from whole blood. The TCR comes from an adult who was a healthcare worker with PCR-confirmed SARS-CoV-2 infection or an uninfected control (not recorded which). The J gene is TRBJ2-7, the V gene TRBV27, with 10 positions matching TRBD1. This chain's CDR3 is CASSRLPGQGNYEQYF. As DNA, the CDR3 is TGTGCCAGCAGTCGCCTTCCGGGACAGGGGAATTACGAGCAGTACTTC.